The 19 T cell receptor beta chains in this list originate from one sample, sequenced in a study of technical replicates of blood from several donors. Measured with immunoSEQ multiplex PCR; TCRdb has only the in-frame clones, and not every one. The sample has about 73,000 clones, approximately 93% seen once; the top ten hold 0.2% to 0.3%. Specimen: T cells isolated from PBMCs. Receptor source: a human donor in good health.

This chain connects TRBV7-6 to TRBJ2-7, with 9 bases matching TRBD1. The CDR3 contains 16 residues. Losses at the gene ends were 5 bases for V and 2 bases for J; bases not matched to a gene: 10. CDR1 SGHVS and CDR2 FNYEAQ come from the germline V gene. The CDR3 DNA sequence: TGTGCCAGCAGCCTGGACCTGGACAGGGGTACCTACGAGCAGTACTTC. Its protein product is CASSLDLDRGTYEQYF.

The V gene is TRBV27, the J gene TRBJ2-7; TRBD2 is a possible D gene (5 bases). The CDR3 sequence is 14 residues long. Germline CDR1 reads MNHEY; CDR2 reads SMNVEV (reference sequence). V lost 3 bases and J 1 base, leaving 10 bases between the germline ends. Here the CDR3 reads CASSFSPGSYEQYF. DNA for the CDR3: TGTGCCAGCAGTTTCTCTCCGGGATCCTACGAGCAGTACTTC.

V is TRBV9 and J is TRBJ2-5, with D possibly being TRBD1 (5 bases). CDR1 SGDLS and CDR2 YYNGEE come from the germline V gene. V was clipped by 0 bases and J by 5 bases, with 14 bases between them. This CDR3 has 15 residues. CDR3 protein: CASSVGTTDWETQYF. For the CDR3, the DNA is TGTGCCAGCAGCGTAGGGACGACAGATTGGGAGACCCAGTACTTC. Full variable domain (rest looked up from reference TRBV9 and TRBJ2-5): DSGVTQTPKHLITATGQRVTLRCSPRSGDLSVYWYQQSLDQGLQFLIQYYNGEERAKGNILERFSAQQFPDLHSELNLSSLELGDSALYFCASSVGTTDWETQYFGPGTRLLVL.

The CDR3 loop is CASSVQGGNQPQHF. CDR3 DNA sequence: TGTGCCAGTAGTGTACAGGGAGGCAATCAGCCCCAGCATTTT. This chain connects TRBV19 to TRBJ1-5, with D possibly TRBD1 on 6 matching bases. The CDR3 sequence is 14 residues long. Germline assignment: CDR1 LNHDA and CDR2 SQIVND (reference sequence). Trimming cost V 5 bases and J 2 bases, with 10 bases left between them.

This sequence joins TRBV11-3 and TRBJ2-5; D perhaps matches TRBD1 (5 bases). Germline CDR1 SGHNT, CDR2 YENEEA. Trimming took off 4 bases at V and 1 base at J, with 10 bases between the two ends. This CDR3 contains 14 residues. CDR3 in amino acids: CASSSRQSQETQYF. Written as DNA, the CDR3 is TGTGCCAGCAGCTCTCGACAGTCCCAAGAGACCCAGTACTTC. Complete variable domain (other parts from reference TRBV11-3 and TRBJ2-5): EAGVVQSPRYKIIEKKQPVAFWCNPISGHNTLYWYLQNLGQGPELLIRYENEEAVDDSQLPKDRFSAERLKGVDSTLKIQPAELGDSAVYLCASSSRQSQETQYFGPGTRLLVL.

As regards this clone: A junction boundary mismatches the germline segment, possibly from a read error. The gene calls are TRBV7-2 and TRBJ2-7; D might be TRBD1 (5 bases). Per germline, CDR1 SGHTA and CDR2 FQGNSA. The CDR3 covers 13 residues. In DNA form, the CDR3 reads TGTGCCAGCAGTTTAGGCAGGGAACCTATGCAGAAGTTC. Its protein product is CASSLGREPMQKF.

The J gene is TRBJ2-7, the V gene TRBV20-1, with 8 nucleotides matching TRBD1. Losses at the gene ends were 8 bases for V and 7 bases for J; bases not matched to a gene: 7. The CDR3 totals 11 residues. Germline assignment: CDR1 DFQATT and CDR2 SNEGSKA (reference sequence). CDR3 protein: CSFDHRGEQYF. Written as DNA, the CDR3 is TGCAGTTTTGACCACAGGGGGGAGCAGTACTTC.

The V call is TRBV29-1, the J call TRBJ2-7, with 15 bases aligning to TRBD2. The trim removed 4 bases at V and 6 bases at J, leaving 10 bases unmatched. Germline CDR1 is SQVTM and CDR2 is ANQGSEA. CDR3 size: 16 residues. This CDR3 is CSVARGLAGGRGEQYF. The CDR3 DNA sequence: TGCAGCGTTGCCCGGGGACTAGCGGGGGGAAGAGGCGAGCAGTACTTC.

This clone came up once. V and J are TRBV7-3 and TRBJ2-3; 12 positions agree with TRBD2. V lost 8 bases to trimming and J lost 4 bases; unmatched junction nucleotides: 7. From germline, CDR1 is SGHTA and CDR2 FQGTGA. This CDR3 region has 15 residues. In DNA form, the CDR3 reads TGTGCCAGCTCTAGCGGGGGGGCCAGGTCAGATACGCAGTATTTT. Its translation is CASSSGGARSDTQYF.

This clone was detected a few times. This chain joins TRBV28 and TRBJ1-2, with 7 nucleotides matching TRBD1. Germline loops: CDR1 MDHEN, CDR2 SYDVKM. This CDR3 has 13 residues. V lost 1 base to trimming and J lost 4 bases; unmatched junction nucleotides: 0. For the CDR3, the DNA is TGTGCCAGCAGTTTATCAGGGGGCTATGGCTACACCTTC. Translated, it gives CASSLSGGYGYTF.

This clone was found a few times. The DNA for the CDR3 is TGTGCCAGCAGAAGACAGGGGTACGGGGCCAACGTCCTGACTTTC. Protein product: CASRRQGYGANVLTF. The genes are TRBV6-5 and TRBJ2-6; 8 nucleotides agree with TRBD1. The CDR3 is 15 residues long. The germline gives CDR1 MNHEY, CDR2 SVGAGI. The V and J ends lost 6 bases and 4 bases, in that order; junction bases with no gene match: 5.

The chain links TRBV10-2 to TRBJ2-7, with 9 bases matching TRBD1. The CDR3 totals 15 residues. The J segment lost 3 bases and the V segment lost 8 bases, leaving 11 bases of the junction unmatched. From germline, CDR1 is WSHSY and CDR2 SAAADI. In DNA, the CDR3 is TGCGCCAGCGTACACCGGGACAGGGCCTACTACGAGCAGTACTTC. This sequence encodes CASVHRDRAYYEQYF.

This chain connects TRBV2 to TRBJ2-3; 9 positions agree with TRBD2. CDR3 length equals 17 residues. V lost 4 bases and J lost 2; bases outside the gene matches: 10. The germline gives CDR1 SNHLY, CDR2 FYNNEI. The CDR3 loop is CASSVTPGLANTDTQYF. The CDR3 region has the DNA TGTGCCAGCAGTGTTACCCCGGGACTAGCCAACACAGATACGCAGTATTTT.

The chain is built from TRBV5-1 and TRBJ2-1, with a tentative D call TRBD2 (5 bases). The CDR3 is 14 amino acids. Per germline, CDR1 SGHRS and CDR2 YFSETQ. V was pared by 0 bases and J by 7 bases, with 11 bases between. The CDR3 protein is CASSLAGIGNEQFF. The CDR3 region has the DNA TGCGCCAGCAGCTTGGCCGGGATAGGTAATGAGCAGTTCTTC. The entire variable domain, with the rest obtained from reference TRBV5-1 and TRBJ2-1, is as follows: KAGVTQTPRYLIKTRGQQVTLSCSPISGHRSVSWYQQTPGQGLQFLFEYFSETQRNKGNFPGRFSGRQFSNSRSEMNVSTLELGDSALYLCASSLAGIGNEQFFGPGTRLTVL.

The chain has TRBV27 and TRBJ2-5; D is undetermined. The CDR3 consists of 11 residues. Germline V gene data show CDR1 as MNHEY and CDR2 as SMNVEV (reference sequence). Deletions cut 4 bases from V and 7 bases from J, with 7 bases between. The CDR3: CASSSSGTQYF. In nucleotides, the CDR3 is TGTGCCAGCAGTTCGTCAGGGACCCAGTACTTC.

The chain uses TRBV5-1 and TRBJ2-2, with 11 positions matching TRBD2. The CDR3 spans 16 residues. V was clipped by 0 bases and J by 5 bases; unmatched bases: 3. Germline lookup yields CDR1 SGHRS and CDR2 YFSETQ. This CDR3 is CASSLGLAGRTGELFF. The DNA for the CDR3 is TGCGCCAGCAGCTTGGGACTAGCGGGACGAACCGGGGAGCTGTTTTTT.

Concerning this clone itself: A read error may account for a junction end that differs from germline. J is TRBJ1-1 and V is TRBV18, with 9 positions matching TRBD1. Germline CDR1 is KGHSH and CDR2 is LQKENI. There are 14 residues in the CDR3. CDR3 residues: CASSKGQGNSEAFF. The CDR3 DNA follows: TGTGCCAGCTCAAAAGGACAGGGGAACTCTGAAGCTTTCTTT.

The chain has TRBV30 and TRBJ2-7; a weak D match, TRBD1 (6 bases). Germline CDR1 and CDR2: GTSNPN and SVGIG (reference sequence). This CDR3 is 13 amino acids long. V lost 4 bases, J lost 4 bases, and 14 bases lay in between. The CDR3 coding sequence is TGTGCCTGGAAGGCTCGACAGGAGTACGAGCAGTACTTC. It translates to CAWKARQEYEQYF.

The chain joins TRBV6-5 to TRBJ1-5; 7 bases line up with TRBD1. CDR1 and CDR2 (germline): MNHEY, SVGAGI. V dropped 0 bases and J dropped 5; count of bases not matched to a gene: 4. The CDR3 has 15 amino acids. This CDR3 reads CASSYSRGLDQPQHF. In DNA, the CDR3 is TGTGCCAGCAGTTACTCCAGGGGGTTGGATCAGCCCCAGCATTTT.